Listed below are T cell receptor beta chains from one sample, sequenced in a study of PD-1 blockade in classical Hodgkin lymphoma. TCRdb's table, derived via immunoSEQ multiplex PCR, lists solely in-frame clones and lacks some. The table records about 30,000 clones, around 86% of them present only once. The material was CD4+ T cells from blood, obtained at baseline. The receptors originated from a human donor with classical Hodgkin lymphoma. The CDR3 runs from the conserved cysteine through the conserved F or W. Each record gives: CDR3 DNA, CDR3 protein, V gene, clone size, J gene, D gene. D genes are given only for firm matches. Clone size is not always given. Where it is, it says once, few, many or a class for expanded clones.

DNA: TGTGCCAGCAGCTTAGCTAGGACAGGGACAAACTATGGCTACACCTTC
CDR3: CASSLARTGTNYGYTF
V: TRBV7-9
size: -
J: TRBJ1-2
D: TRBD1

DNA: TGTGCCAGCAATCAGGGGAACTATGGCTACACCTTC
CDR3: CASNQGNYGYTF
V: TRBV2
size: -
J: TRBJ1-2
D: -

DNA: TGTGCCAGCTCGCGCGAACCGTCAGGGGATACGCAGTATTTT
CDR3: CASSREPSGDTQYF
V: TRBV6-1
size: -
J: TRBJ2-3
D: -

DNA: TGTGCCAGCAGTGAAGTGGGCTCTGGAAACACCATATATTTT
CDR3: CASSEVGSGNTIYF
V: TRBV6-1
size: -
J: TRBJ1-3
D: -

DNA: TGTGCCAGCAGCTTGTCCGAGGCTAGCGGAGAGACCCAGTACTTC
CDR3: CASSLSEASGETQYF
V: TRBV7-9
size: -
J: TRBJ2-5
D: TRBD2

DNA: TGTGCCAGCAGGGTCCCCGCCGGGCCGGGCTCCTACGAGCAGTACTTC
CDR3: CASRVPAGPGSYEQYF
V: TRBV19
size: -
J: TRBJ2-7
D: -

DNA: TGTGCCACCCCTCCGGGACTGTTAAACGACTACAATGAGCAGTTCTTC
CDR3: CATPPGLLNDYNEQFF
V: TRBV2
size: -
J: TRBJ2-1
D: -

DNA: TGTGCCAGCAGTTTTAGGGGGGGTTACGGCACTGAAGCTTTCTTT
CDR3: CASSFRGGYGTEAFF
V: TRBV28
size: -
J: TRBJ1-1
D: -

DNA: TGCGCCAGCAGCCTCGGACTGGGGGCGTATGGCTACACCTTC
CDR3: CASSLGLGAYGYTF
V: TRBV5-1
size: -
J: TRBJ1-2
D: -

DNA: TGTGCCAGCAACCGGGCCGGAGGAGAGCAGTACTTC
CDR3: CASNRAGGEQYF
V: TRBV6-6
size: -
J: TRBJ2-7
D: -

DNA: TGTGCCAGTAGTATGAGGGGGCAGACTGAAGCTTTCTTT
CDR3: CASSMRGQTEAFF
V: TRBV19
size: -
J: TRBJ1-1
D: TRBD1

DNA: TGTGCCACCCGGACTAGCGGGAGGGCCAACACCGGGGAGCTGTTTTTT
CDR3: CATRTSGRANTGELFF
V: TRBV18
size: once
J: TRBJ2-2
D: TRBD2

DNA: TGTGCCAGCAGCTTAGGTCTAGCGGGAGTTCTAGATACGCAGTATTTT
CDR3: CASSLGLAGVLDTQYF
V: TRBV7-9
size: -
J: TRBJ2-3
D: TRBD2

DNA: TGTGCCAGCTCACCTTTCGGACGGATAGATGGCTACACCTTC
CDR3: CASSPFGRIDGYTF
V: TRBV18
size: once
J: TRBJ1-2
D: -

DNA: TGTGCCAGCAGCCCAAGCGGGGGGTTTGCGTACGAGCAGTACTTC
CDR3: CASSPSGGFAYEQYF
V: TRBV11-2
size: -
J: TRBJ2-7
D: TRBD2

DNA: TGTGCCAGCAGCACGAACCGGGACAGGGGAGATGTATACGAGCAGTACTTC
CDR3: CASSTNRDRGDVYEQYF
V: TRBV21-1
size: -
J: TRBJ2-7
D: -

DNA: TGCGCCAGCACCACGGTGGCAGGCGACTTTCAAGAGACCCAGTACTTC
CDR3: CASTTVAGDFQETQYF
V: TRBV10-1
size: -
J: TRBJ2-5
D: -

DNA: TGTGCCAGCAGCGAATCCGACAGATCTAATGAAAAACTGTTTTTT
CDR3: CASSESDRSNEKLFF
V: TRBV25-1
size: -
J: TRBJ1-4
D: -

DNA: TGCGCCAGCAGCCCTAGTGTGGGGGAGGCGTACTTC
CDR3: CASSPSVGEAYF
V: TRBV5-1
size: few
J: TRBJ2-7
D: -

DNA: TGTGCCAGCAGCTTGGGGGGCCCCTTTTCCTACGAGCAGTACTTC
CDR3: CASSLGGPFSYEQYF
V: TRBV5-6
size: -
J: TRBJ2-7
D: -

DNA: TGTGCCAGCAGCCCCCCTGGGACAGGGGGCGCGAGTACTGAAGCTTTCTTT
CDR3: CASSPPGTGGASTEAFF
V: TRBV5-4
size: once
J: TRBJ1-1
D: TRBD1

DNA: TGTGCCAGCAGCTTAGTGGGGGGGACAGGGGATAACTATGGCTACACCTTC
CDR3: CASSLVGGTGDNYGYTF
V: TRBV7-2
size: once
J: TRBJ1-2
D: TRBD1

DNA: TGTGCCAGCAGTTCTTTACAGAGGGATGAAAAACTGTTTTTT
CDR3: CASSSLQRDEKLFF
V: TRBV6-5
size: -
J: TRBJ1-4
D: -

DNA: TGTGCCAGCAGCTCGGGAGTTTTTAATTCACCCCTCCACTTT
CDR3: CASSSGVFNSPLHF
V: TRBV11-2
size: -
J: TRBJ1-6
D: -

DNA: TGTGCCAGCACTATTGGGACAGGGAGATATGGCTACACCTTC
CDR3: CASTIGTGRYGYTF
V: TRBV6-5
size: once
J: TRBJ1-2
D: TRBD1

DNA: TGCAGTGCTAGAAAGGGCTATGGCTACACCTTC
CDR3: CSARKGYGYTF
V: TRBV20-1
size: few
J: TRBJ1-2
D: -